This TCR beta chain was recovered during a study of cytomegalovirus exposure and HLA in healthy donors. With 2 bases removed from V and 5 bases from J, the gap between germline ends came to 12 bases. Germline V gene sequence: CDR1 GTSNPN, CDR2 SVGIG (reference sequence). The CDR3 spans 13 residues. It was with 60 Vbeta and 13 Jbeta primers that the PCR ran. Generated by immunoSEQ multiplex PCR, the TCRdb table keeps only in-frame clones and is missing some. The sample carries 170,000 or so clones, 70% to 85% recorded once. The chain links TRBV30 to TRBJ1-1; D is possibly TRBD1 (6 bases). The sequence derives from a young woman in good health and CMV-seropositive. Material: PBMCs. CDR3 amino acids: CAWSLQGVTEAFF. For the CDR3, the DNA is TGTGCCTGGAGTCTACAGGGAGTTACTGAAGCTTTCTTT.